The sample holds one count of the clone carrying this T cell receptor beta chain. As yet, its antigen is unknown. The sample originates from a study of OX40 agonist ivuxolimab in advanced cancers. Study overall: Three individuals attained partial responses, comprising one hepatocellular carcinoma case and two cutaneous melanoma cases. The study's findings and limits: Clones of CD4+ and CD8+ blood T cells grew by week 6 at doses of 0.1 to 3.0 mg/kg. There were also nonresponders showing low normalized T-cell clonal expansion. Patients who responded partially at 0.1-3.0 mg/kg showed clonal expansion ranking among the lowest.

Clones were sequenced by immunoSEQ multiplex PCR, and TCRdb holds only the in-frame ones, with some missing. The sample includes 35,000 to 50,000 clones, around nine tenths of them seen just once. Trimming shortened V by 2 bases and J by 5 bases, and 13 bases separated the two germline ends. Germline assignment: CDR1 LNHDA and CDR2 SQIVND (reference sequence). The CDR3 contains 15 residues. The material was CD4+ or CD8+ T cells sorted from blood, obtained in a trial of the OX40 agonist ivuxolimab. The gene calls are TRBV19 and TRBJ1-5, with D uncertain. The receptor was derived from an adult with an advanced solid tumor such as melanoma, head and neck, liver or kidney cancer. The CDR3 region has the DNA TGTGCCAGTAGTATACAAGGTACGAGCCATCAGCCCCAGCATTTT. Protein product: CASSIQGTSHQPQHF.